This T cell receptor beta chain is from a study of control samples from healthy donors and cancer patients. This clone was seen only a few times. Data came from immunoSEQ multiplex PCR; TCRdb stores just in-frame clones and leaves some out. The sample holds tens of thousands of clones, around 90% seen once. CDR1 is MNHNS and CDR2 is SASEGT in the germline V gene. V lost 3 bases to trimming and J lost 11 bases, with 20 bases between them. CDR3 length equals 16 residues. Sequencing used PBMCs. J is TRBJ1-6 and V is TRBV6-1; D is unresolved. This TCR came from a man aged 25-40 years with colorectal cancer. DNA for the CDR3: TGTGCCAGCAGTGAGCCATCAGCCGACCATTGGGCACCCCTCCACTTT. This translates into CASSEPSADHWAPLHF.